Here is one TCR beta chain with its context. Researchers sorted participants into cohorts using their self-reported clinical history. As processed by the authors: Amplification from reference gene primers served as the basis for estimated nucleated cell counts. Only in-frame clones appear in the TCRdb table, and some are missing; sequencing was by immunoSEQ multiplex PCR. V, J and clone size derive from that table, while D and trimming were established from the DNA sequence. The repertoire has a few hundred thousand clones, 70% to 90% of them found once; the top ten carry 4% to 5.5%. V was cut by 2 bases and J by 2 bases, with 7 bases left in between. Germline CDR1 and CDR2: MNHEY and SVGEGT. CDR3 length: 13 amino acids. The record originates from a study of blood T cell repertoires in COVID-19. Whole-study context: Some COVID-19 samples were acute and others convalescent; all came from the United States, Italy and Spain. T cells, B-cell-depleted T cells, or PBMCs supplied cDNA or gDNA.

The chain uses TRBV6-2 or TRBV6-3 and TRBJ2-7; the D gene is possibly TRBD1 (5 bases). Specimen: PBMCs or T cells enriched from blood (not recorded which). This receptor was identified in a woman in her thirties or forties with acute COVID-19. DNA for the CDR3: TGTGCCAGCAGTTACGGGGCCGCCTACGAGCAGTACTTC. It translates to CASSYGAAYEQYF.